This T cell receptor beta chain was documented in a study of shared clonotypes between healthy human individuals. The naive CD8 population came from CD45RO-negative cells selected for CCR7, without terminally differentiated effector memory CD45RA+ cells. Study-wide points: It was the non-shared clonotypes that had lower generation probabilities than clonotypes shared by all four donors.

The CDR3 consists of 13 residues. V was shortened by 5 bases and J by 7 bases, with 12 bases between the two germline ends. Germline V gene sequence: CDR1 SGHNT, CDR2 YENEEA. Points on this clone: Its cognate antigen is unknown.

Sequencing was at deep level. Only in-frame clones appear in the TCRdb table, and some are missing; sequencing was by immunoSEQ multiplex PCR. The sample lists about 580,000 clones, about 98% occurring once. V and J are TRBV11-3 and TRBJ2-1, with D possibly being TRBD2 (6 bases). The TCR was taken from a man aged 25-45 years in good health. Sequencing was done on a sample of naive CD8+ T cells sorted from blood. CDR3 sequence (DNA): TGTGCCAGCAGCCCCGGGACTGCTAATGAGCAGTTCTTC. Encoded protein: CASSPGTANEQFF.